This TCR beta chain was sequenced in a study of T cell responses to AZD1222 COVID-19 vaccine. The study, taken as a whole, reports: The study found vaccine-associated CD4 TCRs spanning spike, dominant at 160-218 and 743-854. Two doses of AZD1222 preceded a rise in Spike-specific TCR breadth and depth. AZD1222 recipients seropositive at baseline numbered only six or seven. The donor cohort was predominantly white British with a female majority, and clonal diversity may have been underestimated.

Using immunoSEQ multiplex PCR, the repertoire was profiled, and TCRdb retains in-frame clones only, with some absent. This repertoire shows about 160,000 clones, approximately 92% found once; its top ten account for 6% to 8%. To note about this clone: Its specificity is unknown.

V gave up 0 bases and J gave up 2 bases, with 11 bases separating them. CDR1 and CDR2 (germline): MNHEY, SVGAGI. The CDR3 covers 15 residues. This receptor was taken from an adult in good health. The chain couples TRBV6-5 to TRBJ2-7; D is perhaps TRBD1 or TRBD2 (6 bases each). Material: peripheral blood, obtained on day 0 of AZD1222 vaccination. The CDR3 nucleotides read TGTGCCAGCAGTTACTCCGAGGGGGGAACCTACGAGCAGTACTTC. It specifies CASSYSEGGTYEQYF.